The TCR beta chain described here comes from a study of control samples from healthy donors and cancer patients (dated by TCRdb to the early 2020s). Libraries were built with the immunoSEQ multiplex PCR assay. Sourced from immuneACCESS, this table was stored by TCRdb with only in-frame sequences that have V and J called. A share of the clones is absent; for the studies checked, an unresolved V gene accounts for under half, and the remainder has no known explanation. The table for this sample lists around 51,000 clones; 88% of them were counted only once. The biggest ten clones account for roughly 42% of the sample. Counted from cysteine to phenylalanine, this CDR3 has 15 amino acids. Solely the CDR3 DNA is kept, with 45 bases framed from the first base. Taken from the germline V gene, the CDR1 and CDR2 loops are MNHEY and SVGAGI. V drops 2 bases and J drops 7 bases, leaving 14 bases in between. This clone was found many times. Its antigen is still unknown. Base-call qualities are not available, and no considerably larger clone is one nucleotide away.

The sequence was obtained from a man in his forties or fifties with head and neck cancer. The material sequenced was PBMCs. The chain is encoded by TRBV6-5 joined to TRBJ2-2, and the D gene may be TRBD2, 6 bases matching. The DNA sequence is given as TGTGCCAGCAGTTACCGACCGACGGAGGGCGGGGAGCTGTTTTTT. This is translated as CASSYRPTEGGELFF.